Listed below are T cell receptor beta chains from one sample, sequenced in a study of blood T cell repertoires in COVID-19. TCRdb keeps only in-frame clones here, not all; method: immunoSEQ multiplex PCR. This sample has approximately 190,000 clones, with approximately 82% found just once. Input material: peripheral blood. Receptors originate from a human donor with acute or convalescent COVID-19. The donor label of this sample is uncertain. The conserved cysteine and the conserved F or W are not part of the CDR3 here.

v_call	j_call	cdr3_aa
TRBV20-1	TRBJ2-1	SASALAGVMDEQF
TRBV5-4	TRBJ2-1	ASSLLPSGRGNEQF
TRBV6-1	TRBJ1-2	ASSEGGLQGAHYGYT
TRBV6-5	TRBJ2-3	ASSQAGGIGYTQY
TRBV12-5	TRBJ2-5	ASGYGTVQETQY
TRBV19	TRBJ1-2	ASSITAEYGYT
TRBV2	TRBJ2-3	ASSFSEGKDTQY
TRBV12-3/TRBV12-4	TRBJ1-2	ASSLHRDGYT
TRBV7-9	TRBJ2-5	ASSAGVGQETQY
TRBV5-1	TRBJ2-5	ASSHGLAGETQY
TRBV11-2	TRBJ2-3	ASSFIPQGKSLTDTQY
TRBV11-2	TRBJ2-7	ASSLEVSGRYEQY
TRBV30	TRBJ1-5	AWRSRGNQPQH
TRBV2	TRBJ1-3	ASSPEAGRGNTIY
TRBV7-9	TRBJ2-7	ASSLSLGIRYEQY
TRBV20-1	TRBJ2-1	SASKGRPSYNEQF
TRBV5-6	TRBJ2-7	ASSLLGGQNLREQY
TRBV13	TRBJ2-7	ASSFGGERRSYEQY
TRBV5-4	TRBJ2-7	ASSHRDFRSEQY
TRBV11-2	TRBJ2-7	ASSFGTSGYYEQY
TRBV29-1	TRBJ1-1	SVGGDRSGTEAF
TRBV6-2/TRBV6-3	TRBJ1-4	ASSSGQLTTNEKLF
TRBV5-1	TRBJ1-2	ASSQGEGGYGYT
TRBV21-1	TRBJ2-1	ASSTTRMVDREEAPGNEQF
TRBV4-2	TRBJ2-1	ASSQEGDRGAIEQF
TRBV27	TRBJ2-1	ASSARTGRGITNEQF
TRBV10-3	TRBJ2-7	AITRQGAPYEQY
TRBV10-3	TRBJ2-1	AISLGQGNEQF
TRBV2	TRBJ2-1	ASGGVGLSSYNEQF
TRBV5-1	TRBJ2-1	ASSLGEMDNEQF
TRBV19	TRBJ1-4	ASSGGQGFNEKLF
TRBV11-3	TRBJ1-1	ASSYGLNTEAF
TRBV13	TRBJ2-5	ASSRGGRAFRQETQY
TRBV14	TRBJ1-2	ASSPTGIPYYGYT
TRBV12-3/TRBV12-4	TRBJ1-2	ASSMTGLYT
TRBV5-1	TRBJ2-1	ASSLGQGDYNEQF
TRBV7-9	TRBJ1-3	ASSQRAGTGGNTIY
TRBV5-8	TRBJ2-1	ASRLRQVYNEQF
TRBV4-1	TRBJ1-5	ASSQDPGNQPQH
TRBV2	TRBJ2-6	ASSDRAAGANVLT
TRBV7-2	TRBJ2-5	ASSLEERETQY
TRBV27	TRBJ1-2	ASSPLGIYGYT
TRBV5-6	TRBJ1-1	ASSLWGGNTEAF
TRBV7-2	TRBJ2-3	ASSSATGSTDTQY
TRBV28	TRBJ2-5	ESRGQETQY
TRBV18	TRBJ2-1	ASSPGQGPNEQF
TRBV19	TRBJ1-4	ASSRRKGVRTNEKLF
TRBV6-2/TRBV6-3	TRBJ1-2	ASSYPQTNYGYT
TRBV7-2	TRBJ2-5	ASSLSGIPRETQY
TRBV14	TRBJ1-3	ASSQGGGISGNTIY
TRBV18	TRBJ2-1	ASSPPASRNEQF